The present entry profiles one TCR beta chain with its context. The antigen remains unidentified. This sample was taken from a study of radiation and T cells in renal cell carcinoma. Described time point: baseline pretreatment blood. The treatment is: 15 Gy SBRT to primary tumor, nephrectomy 4 weeks later. CDR1 is SGHTA and CDR2 is FQGNSA in the germline V gene. V lost 3 bases and J lost 4; bases outside the gene matches: 3. This CDR3 has 15 amino acids. Points from the study as a whole: In blood, top tumor clones expanded by 2 weeks, shrinking by 4.

Here immunoSEQ multiplex PCR was the method, and the copy in TCRdb shows in-frame clones only, minus some. There are 120,000 to 150,000 clones in the sample; approximately 82% occur only once, and less than 25% lies in the top ten. The gene calls are TRBV7-2 and TRBJ2-1, with 10 positions matching TRBD1. The sequences come from blood, collected from a patient whose treatment included radiotherapy and nephrectomy. The TCR originated in a woman aged 50 to 65 with renal cell carcinoma. CDR3 protein: CASSFRQGAYNEQFF. CDR3 nucleotide sequence: TGTGCCAGCAGCTTCCGACAGGGGGCGTACAATGAGCAGTTCTTC.